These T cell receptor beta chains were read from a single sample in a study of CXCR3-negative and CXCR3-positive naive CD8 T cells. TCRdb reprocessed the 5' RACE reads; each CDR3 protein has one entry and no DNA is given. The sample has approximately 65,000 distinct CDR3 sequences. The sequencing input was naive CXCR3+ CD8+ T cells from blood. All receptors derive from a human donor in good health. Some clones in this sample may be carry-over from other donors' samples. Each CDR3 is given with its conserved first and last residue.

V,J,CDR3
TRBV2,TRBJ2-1,CASSDPPLASYNEQFF
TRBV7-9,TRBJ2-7,CASSPQLGPLEQYF
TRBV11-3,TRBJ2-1,CASSQEGLGLGDEQFF
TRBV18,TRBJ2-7,CASSSPRDKNSYEQYF
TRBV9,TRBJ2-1,CASSGRDGAYNEQFF
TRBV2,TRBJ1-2,CASLAGTRPYGYTF
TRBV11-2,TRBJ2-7,CASSLDLTGRNYEQYF
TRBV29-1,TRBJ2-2,CSVEPGHTNTGELFF
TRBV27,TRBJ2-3,CASSLGGLLLASSTDTQYF
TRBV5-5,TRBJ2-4,CASSLQLAKNIQYF
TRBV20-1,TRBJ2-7,CSVRPTSSYEQYF
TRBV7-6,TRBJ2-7,CASSLGTREQYF
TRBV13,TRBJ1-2,CASSLRAGQGIYGYTF
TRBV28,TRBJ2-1,CASTHGGGLDEQFF
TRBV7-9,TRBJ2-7,CASSRPGTYEQYF
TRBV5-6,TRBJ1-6,CASSLPLDRQSPLHF
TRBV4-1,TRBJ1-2,CVSSPRDGPVYGYTF
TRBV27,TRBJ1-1,CASSSVSEAFF
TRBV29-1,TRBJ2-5,CSVEGGGQTQYF
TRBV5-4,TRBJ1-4,CASSSGDEAANEKLFF
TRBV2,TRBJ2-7,CASRARPARTFEQYF
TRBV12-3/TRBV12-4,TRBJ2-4,CASSGLLAKNIQYF
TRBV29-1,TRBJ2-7,CSVAQHYEQYF
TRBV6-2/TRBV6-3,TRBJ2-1,CASSTPGGSYNEQFF
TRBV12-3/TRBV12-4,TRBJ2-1,CASSRDMAYNEQFF
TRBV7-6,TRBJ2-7,CASSLASPYFPNEQYF
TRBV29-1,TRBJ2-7,CSVGGVDTYEQYF
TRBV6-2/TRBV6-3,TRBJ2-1,CASSQSLLGEQFF
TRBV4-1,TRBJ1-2,CASSQGRENYGYTF
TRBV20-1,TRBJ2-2,CSAIPGGPSNTGELFF
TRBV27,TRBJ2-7,CASSSSGTAYEQYF
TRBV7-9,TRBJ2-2,CATPGQNTGELFF
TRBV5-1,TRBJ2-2,CASTGTAGEHTGELFF
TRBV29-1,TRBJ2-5,CSVDEENQLPQETQYF
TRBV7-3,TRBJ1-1,CASSSRDRAAFF
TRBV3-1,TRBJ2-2,CASSALSGELFF
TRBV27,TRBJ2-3,CASSQPFEPGLRTDTQYF
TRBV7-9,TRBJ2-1,CASSLASTSRYNEQFF
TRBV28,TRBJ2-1,CASSPSYNEQFF
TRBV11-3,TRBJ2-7,CASSLWAGGLYEQYF
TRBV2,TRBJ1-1,CASSEGTPEAFF
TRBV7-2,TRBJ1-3,CASSLVTSGNTIYF
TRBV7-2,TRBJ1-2,CASSALTGPLNYGYTF
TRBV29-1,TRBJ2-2,CSARGGTGELFF
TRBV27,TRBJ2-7,CASAPQGAYSYEQYF
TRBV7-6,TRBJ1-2,CASSPDRKLYGYTF
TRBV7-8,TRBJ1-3,CASSLGVWSGNTIYF
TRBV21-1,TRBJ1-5,CASSPEVAGRECQPQHF
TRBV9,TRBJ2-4,CASSDPSGDDIQYF
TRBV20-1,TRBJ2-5,CSARDARDPQETQYF
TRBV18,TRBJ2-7,CASSPPGQGISSYEQYF
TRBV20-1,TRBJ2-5,CSARDGGTSLETQYF
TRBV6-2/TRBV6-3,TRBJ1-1,CASSSWGGVPTEAFF
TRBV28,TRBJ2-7,CASSLDSYYEQYF
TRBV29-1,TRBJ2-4,CSVDGLAGRAKNIQYF
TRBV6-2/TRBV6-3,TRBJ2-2,CVSSYTNTGELFF
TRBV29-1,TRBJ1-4,CSVEGTESTNEKLFF
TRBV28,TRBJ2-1,CASSSGLAGVSYNEQFF
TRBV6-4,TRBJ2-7,CASSDWGQSYEQYF